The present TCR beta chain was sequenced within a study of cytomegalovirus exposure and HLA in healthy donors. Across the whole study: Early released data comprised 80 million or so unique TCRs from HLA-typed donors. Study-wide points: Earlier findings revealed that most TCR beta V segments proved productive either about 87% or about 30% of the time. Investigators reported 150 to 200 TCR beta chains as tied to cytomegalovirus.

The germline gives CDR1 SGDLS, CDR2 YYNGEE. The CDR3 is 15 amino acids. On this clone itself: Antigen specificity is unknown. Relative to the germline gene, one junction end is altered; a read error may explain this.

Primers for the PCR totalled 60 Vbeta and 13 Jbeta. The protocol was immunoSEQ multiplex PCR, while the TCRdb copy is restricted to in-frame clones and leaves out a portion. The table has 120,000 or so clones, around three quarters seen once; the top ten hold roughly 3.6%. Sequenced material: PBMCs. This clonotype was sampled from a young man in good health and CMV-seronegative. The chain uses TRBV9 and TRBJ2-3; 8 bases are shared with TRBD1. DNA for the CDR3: TGCGCCAGCAGCGGACATGGACAGGGCGCAGATACGCAGTATTTT. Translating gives CASSGHGQGADTQYF.